The TCR beta chain under discussion was sequenced for a study of cytomegalovirus exposure and HLA in healthy donors. Study-level information: Earlier work reported 117 million unique TCR beta sequences from 170 million or so T cells.

Study-wide points: The number of N-insertions in an Asian-associated ancestry cluster was reportedly below the roughly 670-donor mean in a later analysis. An analysis that was carried out later associated about 17,000 TCR beta sequences with HLA alleles at 0.05 false discovery rate. Testing in vitro showed three CMV-associated chains specific for CMV antigens.

The CDR3 spans 12 residues. Germline V gene sequence: CDR1 SQVTM, CDR2 ANQGSEA. V shed 5 bases and J shed 8 bases, with 13 bases lying between them. The PCR was carried out with 60 Vbeta primers and 13 Jbeta primers. Profiled with immunoSEQ multiplex PCR; TCRdb holds only in-frame clones, not every one. The profile shows 140,000 to 150,000 clones, roughly 10% of them singletons. Comment on this clone: Its antigen is not identified.

The origin of this receptor is a man aged 45 to 65 in good health and CMV-seronegative. Sequencing input: PBMCs. The rearrangement links TRBV29-1 to TRBJ2-1, with D perhaps TRBD1 (6 bases). The CDR3 DNA is TGCAGCGTTCGGACAGTCAGCGATGAGCAGTTCTTC. Its translation is CSVRTVSDEQFF.